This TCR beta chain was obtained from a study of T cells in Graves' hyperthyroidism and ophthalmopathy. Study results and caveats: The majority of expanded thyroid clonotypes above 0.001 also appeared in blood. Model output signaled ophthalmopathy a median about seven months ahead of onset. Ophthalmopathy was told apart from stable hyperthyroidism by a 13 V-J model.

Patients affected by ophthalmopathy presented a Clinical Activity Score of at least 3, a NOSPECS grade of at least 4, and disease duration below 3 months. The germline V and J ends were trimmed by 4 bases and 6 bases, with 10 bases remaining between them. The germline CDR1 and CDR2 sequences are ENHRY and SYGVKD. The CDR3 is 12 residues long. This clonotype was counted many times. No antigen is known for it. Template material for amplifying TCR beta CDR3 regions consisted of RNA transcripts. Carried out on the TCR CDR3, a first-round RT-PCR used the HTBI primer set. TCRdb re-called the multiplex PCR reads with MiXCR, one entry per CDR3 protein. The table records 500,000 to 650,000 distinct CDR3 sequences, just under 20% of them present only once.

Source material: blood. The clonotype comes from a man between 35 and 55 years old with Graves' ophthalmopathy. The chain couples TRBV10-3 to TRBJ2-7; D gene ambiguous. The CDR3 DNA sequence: TGTGCCATCAGTGCCCCCCCCCGCGAGCAGTACTTC. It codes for CAISAPPREQYF.